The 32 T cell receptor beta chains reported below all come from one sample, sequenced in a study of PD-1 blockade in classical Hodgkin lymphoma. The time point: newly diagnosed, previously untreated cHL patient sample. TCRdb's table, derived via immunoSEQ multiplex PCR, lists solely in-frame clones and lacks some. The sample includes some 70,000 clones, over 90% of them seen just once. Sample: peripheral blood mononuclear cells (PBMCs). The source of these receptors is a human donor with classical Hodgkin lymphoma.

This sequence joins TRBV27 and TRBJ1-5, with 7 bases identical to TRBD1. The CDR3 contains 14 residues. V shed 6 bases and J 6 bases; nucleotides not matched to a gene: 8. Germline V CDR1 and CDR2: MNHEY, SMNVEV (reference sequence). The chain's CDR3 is CASRDRFGGQPQHF. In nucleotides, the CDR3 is TGTGCCAGCAGGGACAGGTTCGGTGGTCAGCCCCAGCATTTT.

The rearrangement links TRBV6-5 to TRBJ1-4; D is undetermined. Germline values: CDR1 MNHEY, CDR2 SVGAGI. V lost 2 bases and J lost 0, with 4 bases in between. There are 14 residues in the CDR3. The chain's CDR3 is CASSYRATNEKLFF. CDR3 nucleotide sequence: TGTGCCAGCAGTTACCGCGCAACTAATGAAAAACTGTTTTTT.

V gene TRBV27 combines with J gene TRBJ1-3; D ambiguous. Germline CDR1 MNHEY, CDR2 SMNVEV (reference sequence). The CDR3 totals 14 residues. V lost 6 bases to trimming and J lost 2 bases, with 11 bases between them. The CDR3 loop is CASRHYGPGNTIYF. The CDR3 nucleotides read TGTGCCAGCAGGCACTATGGTCCTGGAAACACCATATATTTT.

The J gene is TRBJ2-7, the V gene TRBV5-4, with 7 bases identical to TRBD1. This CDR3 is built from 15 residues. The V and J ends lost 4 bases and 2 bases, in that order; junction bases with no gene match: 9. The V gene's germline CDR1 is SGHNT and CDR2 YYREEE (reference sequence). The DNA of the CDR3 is TGTGCCAGCAGCCCTCGGACAGGTCGGGCCTACGAGCAGTACTTC. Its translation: CASSPRTGRAYEQYF.

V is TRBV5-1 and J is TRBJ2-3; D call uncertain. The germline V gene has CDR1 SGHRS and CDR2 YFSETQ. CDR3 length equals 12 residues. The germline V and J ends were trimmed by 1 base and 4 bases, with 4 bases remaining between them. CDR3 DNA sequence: TGCGCCAGCAGCTTGCCCGCAGATACGCAGTATTTT. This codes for CASSLPADTQYF.

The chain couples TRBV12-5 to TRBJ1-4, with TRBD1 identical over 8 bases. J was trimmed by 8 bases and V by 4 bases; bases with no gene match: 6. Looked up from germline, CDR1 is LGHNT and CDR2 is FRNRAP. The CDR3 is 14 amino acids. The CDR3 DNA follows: TGTGCTAGTGGTTCCCCGGGACAGGACGAAAAACTGTTTTTT. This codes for CASGSPGQDEKLFF.

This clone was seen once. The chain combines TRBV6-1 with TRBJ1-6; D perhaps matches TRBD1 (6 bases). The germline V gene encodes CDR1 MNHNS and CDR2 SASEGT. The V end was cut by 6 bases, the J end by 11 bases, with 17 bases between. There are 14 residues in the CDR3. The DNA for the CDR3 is TGTGCCAGCAGCCTAGGACAGACGGAGACACCCCTCCACTTT. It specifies CASSLGQTETPLHF.

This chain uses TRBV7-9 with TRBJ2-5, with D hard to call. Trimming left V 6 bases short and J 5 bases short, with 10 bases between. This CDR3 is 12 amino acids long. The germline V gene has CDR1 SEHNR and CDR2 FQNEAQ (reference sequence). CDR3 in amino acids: CASSYIGETQYF. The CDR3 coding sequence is TGTGCCAGCAGTTACATCGGGGAGACCCAGTACTTC.

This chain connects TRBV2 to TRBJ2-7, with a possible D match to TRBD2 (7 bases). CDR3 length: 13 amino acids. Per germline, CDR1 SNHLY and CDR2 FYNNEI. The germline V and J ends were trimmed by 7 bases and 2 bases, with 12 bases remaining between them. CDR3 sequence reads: CASTGGLTYEQYF. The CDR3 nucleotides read TGTGCCAGCACCGGGGGGCTCACCTACGAGCAGTACTTC.

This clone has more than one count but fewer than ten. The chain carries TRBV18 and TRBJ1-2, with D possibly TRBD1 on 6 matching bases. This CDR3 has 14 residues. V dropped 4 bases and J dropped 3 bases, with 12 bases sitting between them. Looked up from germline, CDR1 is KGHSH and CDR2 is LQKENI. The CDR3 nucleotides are TGTGCCAGCTCACGAACAGGGATCGACTATGGCTACACCTTC. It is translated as CASSRTGIDYGYTF.

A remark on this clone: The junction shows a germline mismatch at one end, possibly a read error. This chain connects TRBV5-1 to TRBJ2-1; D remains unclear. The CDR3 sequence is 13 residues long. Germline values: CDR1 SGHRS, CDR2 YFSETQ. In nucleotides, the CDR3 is TGTGCCAGCAGCTTGGGTCCTTACAATGAGCAGTTCTTC. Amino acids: CASSLGPYNEQFF.

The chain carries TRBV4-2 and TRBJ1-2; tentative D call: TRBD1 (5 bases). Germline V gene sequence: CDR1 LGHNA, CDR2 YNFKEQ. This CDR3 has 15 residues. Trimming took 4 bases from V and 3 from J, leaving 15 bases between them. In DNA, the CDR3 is TGTGCCAGCAGCCCCCCAGGGCGGGTAGACTATGGCTACACCTTC. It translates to CASSPPGRVDYGYTF.

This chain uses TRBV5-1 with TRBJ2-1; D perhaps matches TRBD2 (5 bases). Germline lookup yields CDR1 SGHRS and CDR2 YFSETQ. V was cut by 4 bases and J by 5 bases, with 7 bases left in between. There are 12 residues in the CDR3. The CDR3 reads CASSRTHNEQFF. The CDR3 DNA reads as TGCGCCAGCAGCCGGACTCACAATGAGCAGTTCTTC.

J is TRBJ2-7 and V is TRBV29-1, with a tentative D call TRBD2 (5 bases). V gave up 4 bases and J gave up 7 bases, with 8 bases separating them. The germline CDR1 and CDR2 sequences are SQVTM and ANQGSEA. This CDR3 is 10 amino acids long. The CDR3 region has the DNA TGCAGCGTTGCGGGGAATGAGCAGTACTTC. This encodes CSVAGNEQYF.

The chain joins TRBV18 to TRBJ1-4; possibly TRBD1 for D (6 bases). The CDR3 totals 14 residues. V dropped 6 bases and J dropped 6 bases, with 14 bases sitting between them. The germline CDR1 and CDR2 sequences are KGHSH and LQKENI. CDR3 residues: CASSPDRIDEKLFF. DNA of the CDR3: TGTGCCAGCTCGCCAGACAGGATTGATGAAAAACTGTTTTTT.

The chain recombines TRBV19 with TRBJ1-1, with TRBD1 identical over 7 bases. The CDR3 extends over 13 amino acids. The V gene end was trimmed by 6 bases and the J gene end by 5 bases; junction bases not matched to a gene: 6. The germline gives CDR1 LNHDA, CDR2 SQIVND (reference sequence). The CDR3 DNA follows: TGTGCCAGTAGACGGGGCAGGGGGACTGAAGCTTTCTTT. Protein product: CASRRGRGTEAFF.

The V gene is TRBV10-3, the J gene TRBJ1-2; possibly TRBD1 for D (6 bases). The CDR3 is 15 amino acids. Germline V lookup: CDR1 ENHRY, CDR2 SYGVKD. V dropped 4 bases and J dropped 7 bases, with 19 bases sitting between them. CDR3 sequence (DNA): TGTGCCATCAGTGGCTCCGGGACACCAAGTAGTGGCTACACCTTC. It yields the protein CAISGSGTPSSGYTF.

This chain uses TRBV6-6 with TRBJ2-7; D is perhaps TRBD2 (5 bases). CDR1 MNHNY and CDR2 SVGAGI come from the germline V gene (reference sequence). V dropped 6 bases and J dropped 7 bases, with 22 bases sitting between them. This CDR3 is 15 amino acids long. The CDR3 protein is CASSLRTARAREQYF. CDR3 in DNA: TGTGCCAGCAGCCTAAGGACCGCGAGGGCTCGGGAGCAGTACTTC.

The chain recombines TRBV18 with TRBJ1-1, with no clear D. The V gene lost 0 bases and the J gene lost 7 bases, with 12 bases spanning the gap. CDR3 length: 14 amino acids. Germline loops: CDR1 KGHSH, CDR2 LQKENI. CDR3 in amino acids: CASSPPSRAGEAFF. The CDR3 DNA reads TGTGCCAGCTCACCACCCTCTAGGGCGGGTGAAGCTTTCTTT.

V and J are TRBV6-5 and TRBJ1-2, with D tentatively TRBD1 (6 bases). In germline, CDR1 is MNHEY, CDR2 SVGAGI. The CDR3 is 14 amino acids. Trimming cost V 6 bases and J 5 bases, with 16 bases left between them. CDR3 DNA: TGTGCCAGCAGCCCCCCCGGGACAATTTATGGCTACACCTTC. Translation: CASSPPGTIYGYTF.

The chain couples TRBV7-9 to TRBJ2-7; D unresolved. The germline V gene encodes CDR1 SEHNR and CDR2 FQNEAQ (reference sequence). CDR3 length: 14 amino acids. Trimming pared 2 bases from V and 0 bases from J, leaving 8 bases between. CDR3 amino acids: CASSLPLSSYEQYF. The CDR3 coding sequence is TGTGCCAGCAGCTTACCACTCAGCTCCTACGAGCAGTACTTC.

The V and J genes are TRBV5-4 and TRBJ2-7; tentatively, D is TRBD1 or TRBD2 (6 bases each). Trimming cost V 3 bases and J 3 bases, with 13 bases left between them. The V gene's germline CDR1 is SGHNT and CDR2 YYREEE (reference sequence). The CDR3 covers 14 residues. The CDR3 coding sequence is TGTGCCAGCAGCTCGGGGGCCGCAATCTACGAGCAGTACTTC. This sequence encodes CASSSGAAIYEQYF.

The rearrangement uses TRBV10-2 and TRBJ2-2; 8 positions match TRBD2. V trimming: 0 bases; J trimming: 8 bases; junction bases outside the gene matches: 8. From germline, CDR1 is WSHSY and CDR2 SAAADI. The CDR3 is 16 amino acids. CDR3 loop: CASSESGRGARGELFF. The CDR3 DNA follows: TGCGCCAGCAGTGAGTCGGGGCGGGGGGCCCGTGGGGAGCTGTTTTTT.

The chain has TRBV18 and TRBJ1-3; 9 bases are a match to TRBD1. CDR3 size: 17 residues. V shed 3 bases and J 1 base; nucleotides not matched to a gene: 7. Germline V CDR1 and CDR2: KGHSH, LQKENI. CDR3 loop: CASSPPRGQGSGNTIYF. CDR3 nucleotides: TGTGCCAGCTCACCGCCCCGGGGACAGGGTTCTGGAAACACCATATATTTT.

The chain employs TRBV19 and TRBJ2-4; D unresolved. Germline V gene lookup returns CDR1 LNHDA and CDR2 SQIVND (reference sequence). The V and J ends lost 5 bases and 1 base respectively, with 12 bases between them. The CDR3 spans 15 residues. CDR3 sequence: CASSHIYMAKNIQYF. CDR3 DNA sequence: TGTGCCAGTAGTCATATTTATATGGCCAAAAACATTCAGTACTTC.

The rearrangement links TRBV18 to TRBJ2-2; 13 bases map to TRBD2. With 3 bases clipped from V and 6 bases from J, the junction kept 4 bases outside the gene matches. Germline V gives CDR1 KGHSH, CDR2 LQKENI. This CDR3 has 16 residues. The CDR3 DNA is TGTGCCAGCTCACCGCGGACTAGCGGGGGATCCGGGGAGCTGTTTTTT. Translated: CASSPRTSGGSGELFF.

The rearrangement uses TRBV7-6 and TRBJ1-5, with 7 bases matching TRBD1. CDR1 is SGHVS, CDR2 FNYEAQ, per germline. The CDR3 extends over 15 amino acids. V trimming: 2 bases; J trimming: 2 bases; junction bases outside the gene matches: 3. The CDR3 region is CASSLIGGGNQPQHF. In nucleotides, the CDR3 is TGTGCCAGCAGCTTAATAGGGGGCGGCAATCAGCCCCAGCATTTT.

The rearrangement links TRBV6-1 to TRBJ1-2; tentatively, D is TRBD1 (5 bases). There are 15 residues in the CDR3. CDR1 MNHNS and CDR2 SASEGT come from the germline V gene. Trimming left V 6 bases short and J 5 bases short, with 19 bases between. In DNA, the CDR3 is TGTGCCAGCAGCAGAGACGGCGACAGTCTATATGGCTACACCTTC. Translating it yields CASSRDGDSLYGYTF.

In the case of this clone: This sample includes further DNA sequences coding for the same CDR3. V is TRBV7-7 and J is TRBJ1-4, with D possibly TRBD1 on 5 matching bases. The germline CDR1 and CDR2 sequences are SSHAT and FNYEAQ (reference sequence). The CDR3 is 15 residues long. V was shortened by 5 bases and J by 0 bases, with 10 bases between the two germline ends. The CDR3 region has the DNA TGTGCCAGCAGCCGGGGGACGGCAACTAATGAAAAACTGTTTTTT. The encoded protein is CASSRGTATNEKLFF.

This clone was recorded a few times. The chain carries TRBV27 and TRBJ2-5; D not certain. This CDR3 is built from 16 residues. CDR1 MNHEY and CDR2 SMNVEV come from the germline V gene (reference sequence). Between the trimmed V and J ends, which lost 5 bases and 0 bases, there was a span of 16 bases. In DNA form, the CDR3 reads TGTGCCAGCAGTCTGTCCTGGACCGAGTACCAAGAGACCCAGTACTTC. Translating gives CASSLSWTEYQETQYF.

CDR3 loop: CASWTGSGANVLTF. The CDR3 DNA reads TGTGCCAGCTGGACAGGGTCTGGGGCCAACGTCCTGACTTTC. V and J are TRBV19 and TRBJ2-6; TRBD1 matches 8 bases. V was clipped by 9 bases and J by 1 base; unmatched bases: 2. The germline V gene has CDR1 LNHDA and CDR2 SQIVND (reference sequence). The CDR3 is 14 amino acids.

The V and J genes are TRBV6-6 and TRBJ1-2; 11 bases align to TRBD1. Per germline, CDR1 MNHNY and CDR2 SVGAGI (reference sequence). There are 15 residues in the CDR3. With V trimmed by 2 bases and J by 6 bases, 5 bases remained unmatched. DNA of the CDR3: TGTGCCAGCAGTTACCTTCGGACAGGGGGCCATGGCTACACCTTC. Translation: CASSYLRTGGHGYTF.